The TCR beta chain described here comes from a study of OX40 agonist ivuxolimab in advanced cancers. Across the study: Among those treated, three patients had partial responses, one with hepatocellular carcinoma and two with cutaneous melanoma. General study findings and limits: Clonal expansion was among the lowest in partial responders at 0.1-3.0 mg/kg, especially CD8+.

Individuals having autoimmune disease history or systemic immunosuppression were not enrolled. Remarks on this clone: Its antigen remains unidentified.

Repertoires were generated with immunoSEQ multiplex PCR, while TCRdb's copy carries only in-frame clones and drops some. This table holds fewer than 75,000 clones, less than 90% found once. This clonotype was obtained from an adult with an advanced solid tumor such as melanoma, head and neck, liver or kidney cancer. The sample was CD4+ or CD8+ T cells sorted from blood, taken in a trial of the OX40 agonist ivuxolimab.

The CDR3 loop reads CASSLGGGENTEAFF. In nucleotides, the CDR3 is TGCGCCAGCAGCTTGGGAGGGGGCGAGAACACTGAAGCTTTCTTT. The chain recombines TRBV5-1 with TRBJ1-1; TRBD1 matches 7 bases. Germline trimming cut 0 bases from V and 1 base from J; bases unmatched to any gene: 3. There are 15 residues in the CDR3. CDR1 is SGHRS, CDR2 YFSETQ, per germline.